This is a list of T cell receptor beta chains from one sample in a study of molecular identifiers for immune sequencing clone quantification. TCRdb re-called the PCR reads with MiXCR, one entry per CDR3 protein. The sample consists of about 36,000 distinct CDR3 sequences, less than 20% of them appearing once. The sample was naive CD8+ T cells from blood, with Jurkat cell RNA spiked in. The source of these receptors is a human donor in good health. Some libraries in this study had Jurkat cell RNA spiked in. The CDR3 runs from the conserved cysteine through the conserved F or W. D genes are given only for firm matches. The size entry is marked missing in some rows and otherwise reads once, few, many or a size class.

TGTGCCAGCAGTGTGGACAGTAGCAATCAGCCCCAGCATTTT | CASSVDSSNQPQHF | many | TRBV25-1 | . | TRBJ1-5
TGTGCCAGCACCACTAGAGGAGTCTACGAGCAGTACTTC | CASTTRGVYEQYF | . | TRBV28 | . | TRBJ2-7
TGTGCCAGCAGTTTCACGGGAACCCAGCCCCAGCATTTT | CASSFTGTQPQHF | many | TRBV27 | . | TRBJ1-5
TGTGCCAGCAGTTTCGGGCTAGCGGGGACTATTCAGTACTTC | CASSFGLAGTIQYF | many | TRBV6-5 | TRBD2 | TRBJ2-4
TGTGCCAGCAGACCTGACACGGTCCTAACTAATGAAAAACTGTTTTTT | CASRPDTVLTNEKLFF | . | TRBV2 | . | TRBJ1-4
TGCGCCAGCAGCCAAGATAGTCGGACAGTCAATCAGCCCCAGCATTTT | CASSQDSRTVNQPQHF | few | TRBV4-3 | . | TRBJ1-5
TGTGCCAGCAGTTCGGTGACAACCGGAGAGACCCAGTACTTC | CASSSVTTGETQYF | many | TRBV27 | . | TRBJ2-5
TGTGCCAGCAGCTTCGGGACAGGGGTATACGAGCAGTACTTC | CASSFGTGVYEQYF | many | TRBV5-4 | TRBD1 | TRBJ2-7
TGTGCCAGTAGTATAGCGGGAGGCTCCTACGAGCAGTACTTC | CASSIAGGSYEQYF | few | TRBV19 | TRBD2 | TRBJ2-7
TGTGCCAGCAGCTTGGGGGACTTAAATTTACATGGCTACACCTTC | CASSLGDLNLHGYTF | many | TRBV5-5 | . | TRBJ1-2
TGTGCCAGCAGCCAAACACGGCTGAATGAAAAACTGTTTTTT | CASSQTRLNEKLFF | many | TRBV7-6 | . | TRBJ1-4
TGTGCCAGCAGCCTTGGCGGGGGTTTTAAAGAAAAACTGTTTTTT | CASSLGGGFKEKLFF | many | TRBV28 | . | TRBJ1-4
TGCAGCGTGGACTTGGGACAGGGCACCTACGAGCAGTACTTC | CSVDLGQGTYEQYF | many | TRBV29-1 | TRBD1 | TRBJ2-7
TGTGCCAGCTCCCTTTGGTCCGGGCTCGGACTAGCGCCCTACGAGCAGTACTTC | CASSLWSGLGLAPYEQYF | . | TRBV27 | TRBD2 | TRBJ2-7
TGTGCCAGCAGCTGGGGACTGGCGTCCTACGAGCAGTACTTC | CASSWGLASYEQYF | . | TRBV7-9 | . | TRBJ2-7
TGTGCCAGCAGGGACAGTACGGATCAGCCCCAGCATTTT | CASRDSTDQPQHF | . | TRBV6-2/TRBV6-3 | . | TRBJ1-5
TGCGCCAGCAGTCAGGTCCCTAGCGGGTTGAGAACCTACGAGCAGTACTTC | CASSQVPSGLRTYEQYF | few | TRBV23-1 | TRBD2 | TRBJ2-7
TGTGCCAGCAGCTTGGGGCTAGCGGGAAAAGAGACCCAGTACTTC | CASSLGLAGKETQYF | . | TRBV5-7 | TRBD2 | TRBJ2-5
TGCGCCAGCAGCCAACATGGACGGATTAGCAATCAGCCCCAGCATTTT | CASSQHGRISNQPQHF | many | TRBV4-1 | . | TRBJ1-5
TGCAGCGTTGAGGTCGGAGCTTACGAGCAGTACTTC | CSVEVGAYEQYF | many | TRBV29-1 | . | TRBJ2-7
TGTGCCAGCAGGCTCGACAGGGGGCCCGCTTTCTTT | CASRLDRGPAFF | many | TRBV28 | TRBD1 | TRBJ1-1
TGTGCCAGCAGCTTTGGGCTTTCTTCGTCCGGGGAGCTGTTTTTT | CASSFGLSSSGELFF | many | TRBV7-3 | . | TRBJ2-2
TGCGCCAGCAGCTCTTCCAGGTCCGGACACGACATTTACGAGCAGTACTTC | CASSSSRSGHDIYEQYF | many | TRBV4-3 | . | TRBJ2-7
TGTGCCAGCAGTCTGACAGGGCGCACTGAAGCTTTCTTT | CASSLTGRTEAFF | many | TRBV12-3/TRBV12-4 | TRBD1 | TRBJ1-1
TGTGCCAGCAGCTTAAGGCGGGCTAGCGGGAGGGCCTACGAGCAGTACTTC | CASSLRRASGRAYEQYF | . | TRBV7-8 | TRBD2 | TRBJ2-7
TGTGCCAGCAGCAGGAATCTAGGACAGGGGTCGGAGACCCAGTACTTC | CASSRNLGQGSETQYF | . | TRBV9 | TRBD1 | TRBJ2-5
TGCGCCAGCAGCTATGGGGACAGGGGAGGGAATGAGCAGTTCTTC | CASSYGDRGGNEQFF | many | TRBV4-3 | TRBD1 | TRBJ2-1
TGCGCCAACAGCCACCACGGGGAGGGGCTAGCGGGAAGTTCCTACAATGAGCAGTCCTTC | CANSHHGEGLAGSSYNEQSF | . | TRBV4-1 | TRBD2 | TRBJ2-1
TGCGCCAGCAGCTATCAGGGGTATCAGCCCCAGCATTTT | CASSYQGYQPQHF | many | TRBV4-1 | . | TRBJ1-5
TGCAGCGTCGCCGGACAGGCGGGCTCCTACGAGCAGTACTTC | CSVAGQAGSYEQYF | . | TRBV29-1 | TRBD1 | TRBJ2-7
TGCAGCGTTGAAGATCCCACAGCCCCGGGGTCCAATGAGCAGTTCTTC | CSVEDPTAPGSNEQFF | many | TRBV29-1 | . | TRBJ2-1
TGTGCCAGCACCCCCATCCTGGGGCAGGGGGCGAACACCGGGGAGCTGTTTTTT | CASTPILGQGANTGELFF | few | TRBV7-9 | TRBD1 | TRBJ2-2
TGTGCCAGCAGGCTTCTGAGCTCCTACAATGAGCAGTTCTTC | CASRLLSSYNEQFF | . | TRBV27 | . | TRBJ2-1
TGTGCCAGCACCTACGTGAAGACCGGGGAGCTGTTTTTT | CASTYVKTGELFF | many | TRBV7-8 | . | TRBJ2-2
TGTGCCAGCACGACTAACAGGGGTCAGACCCAGTACTTC | CASTTNRGQTQYF | many | TRBV6-2/TRBV6-3 | TRBD1 | TRBJ2-5
TGTGCCAGCAGCCAAGATGAGCAGTACTTC | CASSQDEQYF | . | TRBV3-1 | . | TRBJ2-7
TGTGCCAGCAGCTGGGACCGGGACCGCATTACAGATACGCAGTATTTT | CASSWDRDRITDTQYF | many | TRBV27 | . | TRBJ2-3
TGTGCCAGCAGTTCCGGGACAATAGGTGCCAAAAACATTCAGTACTTC | CASSSGTIGAKNIQYF | . | TRBV27 | . | TRBJ2-4
TGTGCCAGCAGTTTAGGGGGGACGGTCTCCTACGAGCAGTACTTC | CASSLGGTVSYEQYF | few | TRBV12-3/TRBV12-4 | . | TRBJ2-7
TGTACCACCAGCAGAGATCTAGCAGGAGGGCCGGATCCCTACGAGCAGTACTTC | CTTSRDLAGGPDPYEQYF | once | TRBV15 | . | TRBJ2-7
TGTGCCAGCAACGATAACGGACACACCTACGAGCAGTACTTC | CASNDNGHTYEQYF | . | TRBV7-9 | . | TRBJ2-7
TGTGCCAGCAGGGGATGGGCCCGTGTGGACTATGGCTACACCTTC | CASRGWARVDYGYTF | many | TRBV28 | . | TRBJ1-2
TGCAGTGCTAGAGATCTCGGGATTCCCTCCTACGAGCAGTACTTC | CSARDLGIPSYEQYF | many | TRBV20-1 | . | TRBJ2-7
TGTGCCAGCAGCCCAGGACCGGGGGGCGAGCAGTACTTC | CASSPGPGGEQYF | many | TRBV27 | TRBD2 | TRBJ2-7
TGTGCCAGCAGCGAGGAGGGTTACGAGCAGTACTTC | CASSEEGYEQYF | many | TRBV9 | . | TRBJ2-7
TGCAGTGCTAGGGGGCCCCCCACAGGGTCTGGAAACACCATATATTTT | CSARGPPTGSGNTIYF | many | TRBV20-1 | . | TRBJ1-3
TGTGCCAGCAGTCAGGGGGTTGAGCAGTTCTTC | CASSQGVEQFF | . | TRBV5-6 | TRBD1 | TRBJ2-1
TGTGCCAGCAGCCAAGATAAGTGGGGGTCCTATGGGGATGAGCAGTTCTTC | CASSQDKWGSYGDEQFF | many | TRBV14 | . | TRBJ2-1
TGTGCCAGCATGATAGACCGGACCGGGGAGCTGTTTTTT | CASMIDRTGELFF | . | TRBV2 | . | TRBJ2-2
TGTGCCAGCAGCTTTGGGGGTACAGGGCCGTTCAACTATGGCTACACCTTC | CASSFGGTGPFNYGYTF | many | TRBV7-2 | . | TRBJ1-2
TGCAGCGTTGAAGTCGGGACCAAGTACGAGCAGTACTTC | CSVEVGTKYEQYF | . | TRBV29-1 | . | TRBJ2-7
TGTGCCAGCAGCTTAGTTGGGACTAGCGGGAGGTATGAGCAGTTCTTC | CASSLVGTSGRYEQFF | many | TRBV11-2 | TRBD2 | TRBJ2-1
TGTGCCAGCAGCAGGGACAGTTTTAGCAATCAGCCCCAGCATTTT | CASSRDSFSNQPQHF | many | TRBV7-8 | TRBD1 | TRBJ1-5
TGTGCCAGCAGCCAAGATAGTGGGCGACAGGATGAGCAGTTCTTC | CASSQDSGRQDEQFF | few | TRBV14 | . | TRBJ2-1
TGCAGTGCTAGAACATTTACAGGGGACGTCCCCATTGCAACTAATGAAAAACTGTTTTTT | CSARTFTGDVPIATNEKLFF | many | TRBV20-1 | TRBD1 | TRBJ1-4
TGTGCCAGCAGCTTAGTGGGCGGGAGCCGTGCAGATACGCAGTATTTT | CASSLVGGSRADTQYF | many | TRBV7-8 | TRBD2 | TRBJ2-3
TGTGCCAGCAGCCCTCTTTGGACTAGCTCCTACGAGCAGTACTTC | CASSPLWTSSYEQYF | few | TRBV7-2 | TRBD2 | TRBJ2-7
TGTGCCAGCATGGCTTTCCCAACCGGGGAGCTGTTTTTT | CASMAFPTGELFF | many | TRBV6-2/TRBV6-3 | . | TRBJ2-2
TGCAGCGTTGATACAGGGGGCATGGCAGATACGCAGTATTTT | CSVDTGGMADTQYF | many | TRBV29-1 | TRBD1 | TRBJ2-3
TGTGCCAGCAGCCGGGACAACGCCTACGAGCAGTACTTC | CASSRDNAYEQYF | many | TRBV13 | . | TRBJ2-7